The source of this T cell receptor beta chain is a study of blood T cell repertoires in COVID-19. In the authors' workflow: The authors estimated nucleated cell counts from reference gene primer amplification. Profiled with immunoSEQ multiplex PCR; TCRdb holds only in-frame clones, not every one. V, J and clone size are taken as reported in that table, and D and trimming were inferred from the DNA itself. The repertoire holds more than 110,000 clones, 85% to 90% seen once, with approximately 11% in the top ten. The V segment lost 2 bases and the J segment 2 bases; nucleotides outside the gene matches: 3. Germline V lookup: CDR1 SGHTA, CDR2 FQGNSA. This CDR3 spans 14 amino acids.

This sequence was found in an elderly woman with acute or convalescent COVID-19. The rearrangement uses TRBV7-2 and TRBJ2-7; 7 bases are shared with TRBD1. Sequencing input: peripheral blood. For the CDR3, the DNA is TGTGCCAGCAGCTTATTCCAGGGGGCCTACGAGCAGTACTTC. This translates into CASSLFQGAYEQYF.